This T cell receptor (beta chain) came from a study of T cells in Graves' hyperthyroidism and ophthalmopathy. Authors of the study amplified TCR beta CDR3 regions from RNA transcripts. First-round RT-PCR targeting the TCR CDR3 was performed with the HTBI primer set. MiXCR, applied by TCRdb to the multiplex PCR reads, yields one record per CDR3 protein. The sample has about 480,000 distinct CDR3 sequences; 13% to 15% are singletons. Study results and limitations: Ophthalmopathy was told apart from stable hyperthyroidism by a 13 V-J model. Within blood appeared most thyroid clonotypes that had expanded above 0.001.

Notes on this clonotype: Its antigen is still unknown.

The CDR3 totals 14 residues. The germline V and J ends were trimmed by 5 bases and 3 bases, with 13 bases remaining between them. The sequence came from a woman aged 18-29 years with Graves' hyperthyroidism. Sequenced sample: blood. V usage is TRBV12-3 or TRBV12-4 and J usage is TRBJ1-2; D is unresolved. The CDR3: CASSPLGEDYGYTF. In nucleotides, the CDR3 is TGTGCCAGCAGTCCCCTTGGGGAGGACTATGGCTACACCTTC.